The source of this TCR beta chain is a study of T cell responses to AZD1222 COVID-19 vaccine. Germline-derived CDR1 and CDR2 are MDHEN and SYDVKM. V lost 3 bases to trimming and J lost 4 bases; unmatched junction nucleotides: 3. The CDR3 is made up of 13 amino acids. TCRdb's table, derived via immunoSEQ multiplex PCR, lists solely in-frame clones and lacks some. Altogether about 210,000 clones are present, about 95% being singletons, with the ten largest covering over 1.5%. The chain carries TRBV28 and TRBJ2-7; 7 positions agree with TRBD2. The sequences come from peripheral blood, collected 28 days after the second dose of the MenACWY control vaccine. This TCR was recovered from an adult who received the MenACWY meningococcal vaccine as a control. CDR3 region: CASSLGEGYEQYF. CDR3 nucleotide sequence: TGTGCCAGCAGTTTGGGGGAGGGGTACGAGCAGTACTTC. The full variable domain, with the rest looked up from reference TRBV28 and TRBJ2-7, is DVKVTQSSRYLVKRTGEKVFLECVQDMDHENMFWYRQDPGLGLRLIYFSYDVKMKEKGDIPEGYSVSREKKERFSLILESASTNQTSMYLCASSLGEGYEQYFGPGTRLTVT.